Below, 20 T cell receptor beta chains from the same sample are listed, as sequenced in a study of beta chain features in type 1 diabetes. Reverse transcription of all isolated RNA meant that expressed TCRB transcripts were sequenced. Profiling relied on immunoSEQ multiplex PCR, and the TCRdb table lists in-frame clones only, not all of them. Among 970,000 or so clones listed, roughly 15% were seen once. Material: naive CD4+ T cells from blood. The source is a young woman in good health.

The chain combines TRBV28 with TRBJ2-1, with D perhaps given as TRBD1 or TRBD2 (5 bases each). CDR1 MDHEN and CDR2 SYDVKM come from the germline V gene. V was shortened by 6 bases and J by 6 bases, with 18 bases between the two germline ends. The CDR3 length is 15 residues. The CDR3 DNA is TGTGCCAGCAGGGCCTGGGACGATAGTGGCAATGAGCAGTTCTTC. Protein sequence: CASRAWDDSGNEQFF.

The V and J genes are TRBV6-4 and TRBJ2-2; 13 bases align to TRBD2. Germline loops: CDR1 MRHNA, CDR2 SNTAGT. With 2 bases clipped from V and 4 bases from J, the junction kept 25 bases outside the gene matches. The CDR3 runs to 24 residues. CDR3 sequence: CASSDGLLASYGGLAGAATGELFF. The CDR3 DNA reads TGTGCCAGCAGTGACGGCCTCTTGGCCTCTTATGGTGGACTAGCGGGAGCAGCCACCGGGGAGCTGTTTTTT.

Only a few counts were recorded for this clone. The CDR3 DNA is TGTGCCAGCAGAACAGCGCAACTAATGAACACTGAAGCTTTCTTT. Translating it yields CASRTAQLMNTEAFF. The gene calls are TRBV28 and TRBJ1-1; D is unclear. The length of the CDR3 is 15 residues. Germline CDR1 reads MDHEN; CDR2 reads SYDVKM. The germline V and J ends were trimmed by 6 bases and 0 bases, with 14 bases remaining between them.

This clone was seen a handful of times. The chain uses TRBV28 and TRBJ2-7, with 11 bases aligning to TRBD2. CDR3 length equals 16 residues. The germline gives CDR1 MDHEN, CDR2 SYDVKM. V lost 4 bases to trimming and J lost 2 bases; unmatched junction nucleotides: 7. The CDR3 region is CASSSAGTSGAYEQYF. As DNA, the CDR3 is TGTGCCAGCAGTTCCGCCGGGACTAGCGGAGCCTACGAGCAGTACTTC.

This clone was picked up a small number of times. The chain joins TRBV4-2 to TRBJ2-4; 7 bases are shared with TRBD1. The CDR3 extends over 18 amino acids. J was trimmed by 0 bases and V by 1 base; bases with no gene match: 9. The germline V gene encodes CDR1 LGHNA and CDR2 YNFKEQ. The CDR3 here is CASSQAWDRQLAKNIQYF. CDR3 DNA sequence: TGTGCCAGCAGCCAAGCTTGGGACAGACAATTAGCCAAAAACATTCAGTACTTC.

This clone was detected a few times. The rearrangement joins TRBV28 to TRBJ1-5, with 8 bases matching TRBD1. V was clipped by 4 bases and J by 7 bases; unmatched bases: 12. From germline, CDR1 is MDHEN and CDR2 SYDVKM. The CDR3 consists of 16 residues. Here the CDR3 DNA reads TGTGCCAGCAGTTCAATGGGGCAGGGGGCCGGACAGCCCCAGCATTTT. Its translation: CASSSMGQGAGQPQHF.

DNA for the CDR3: TGTGCCAGCAGTTTCAGGGCGGGGGCGCATTCCTACAATGAGCAGTTCTTC. This codes for CASSFRAGAHSYNEQFF. The chain combines TRBV27 with TRBJ2-1; a weak D match, TRBD2 (7 bases). Germline V CDR1 and CDR2: MNHEY, SMNVEV (reference sequence). CDR3 length: 17 residues. Trimming shortened V by 3 bases and J by 1 base, and 16 bases separated the two germline ends.

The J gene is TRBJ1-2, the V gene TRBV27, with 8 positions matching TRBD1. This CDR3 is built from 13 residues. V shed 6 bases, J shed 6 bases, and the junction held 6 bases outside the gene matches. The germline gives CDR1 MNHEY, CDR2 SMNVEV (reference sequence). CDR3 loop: CASRTGASDGYTF. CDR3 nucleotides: TGTGCCAGCAGGACAGGGGCATCGGATGGCTACACCTTC.

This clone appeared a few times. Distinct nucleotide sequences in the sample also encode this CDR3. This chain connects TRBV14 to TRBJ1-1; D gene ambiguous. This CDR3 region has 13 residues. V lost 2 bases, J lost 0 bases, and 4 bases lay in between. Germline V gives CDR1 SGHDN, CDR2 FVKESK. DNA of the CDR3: TGTGCCAGCAGCCAATCGTTGAACACTGAAGCTTTCTTT. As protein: CASSQSLNTEAFF. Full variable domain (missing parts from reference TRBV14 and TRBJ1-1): EAGVTQFPSHSVIEKGQTVTLRCDPISGHDNLYWYRRVMGKEIKFLLHFVKESKQDESGMPNNRFLAERTGGTYSTLKVQPAELEDSGVYFCASSQSLNTEAFFGQGTRLTVV.

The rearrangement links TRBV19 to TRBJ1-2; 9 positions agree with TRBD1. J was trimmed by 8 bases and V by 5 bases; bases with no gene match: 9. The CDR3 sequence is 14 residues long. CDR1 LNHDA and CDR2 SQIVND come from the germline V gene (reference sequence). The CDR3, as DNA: TGTGCCAGTAGTCTCTCGGGACAGGGAGAGGGCTACACCTTC. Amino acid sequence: CASSLSGQGEGYTF. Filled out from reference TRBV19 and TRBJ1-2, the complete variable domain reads DGGITQSPKYLFRKEGQNVTLSCEQNLNHDAMYWYRQDPGQGLRLIYYSQIVNDFQKGDIAEGYSVSREKKESFPLTVTSAQKNPTAFYLCASSLSGQGEGYTFGSGTRLTVV.

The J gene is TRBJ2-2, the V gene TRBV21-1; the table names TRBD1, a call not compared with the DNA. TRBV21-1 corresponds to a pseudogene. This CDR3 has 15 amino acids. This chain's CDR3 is CASRKLRQDTGELFF. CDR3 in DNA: TGTGCCAGCAGAAAACTACGACAGGACACCGGGGAGCTGTTTTTT.

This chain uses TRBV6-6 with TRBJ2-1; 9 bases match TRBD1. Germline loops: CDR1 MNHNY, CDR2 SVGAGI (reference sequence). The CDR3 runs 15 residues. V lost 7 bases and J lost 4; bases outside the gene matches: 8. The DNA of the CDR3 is TGTGCCAGCATCTCACAGGGGGCCGCATACAATGAGCAGTTCTTC. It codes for CASISQGAAYNEQFF.

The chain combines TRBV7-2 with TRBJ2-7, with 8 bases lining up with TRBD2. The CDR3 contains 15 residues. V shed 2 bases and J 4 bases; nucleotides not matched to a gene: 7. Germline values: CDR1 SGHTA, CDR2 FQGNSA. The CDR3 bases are TGTGCCAGCAGCTTAATTTCGGGAGGGCCTTACGAGCAGTACTTC. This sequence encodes CASSLISGGPYEQYF.

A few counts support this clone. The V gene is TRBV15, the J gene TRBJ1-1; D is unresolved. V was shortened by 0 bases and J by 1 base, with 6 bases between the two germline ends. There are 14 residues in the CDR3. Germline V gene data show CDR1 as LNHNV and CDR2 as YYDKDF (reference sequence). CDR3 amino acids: CATSRDPGNTEAFF. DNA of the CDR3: TGTGCCACCAGCAGAGACCCGGGGAACACTGAAGCTTTCTTT.

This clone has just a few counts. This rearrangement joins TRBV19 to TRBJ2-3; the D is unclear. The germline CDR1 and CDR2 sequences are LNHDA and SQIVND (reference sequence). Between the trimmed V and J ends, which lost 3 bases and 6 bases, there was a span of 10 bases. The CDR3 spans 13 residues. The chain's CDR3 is CASSISLSDTQYF. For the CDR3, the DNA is TGTGCCAGTAGTATCTCGCTATCGGATACGCAGTATTTT.

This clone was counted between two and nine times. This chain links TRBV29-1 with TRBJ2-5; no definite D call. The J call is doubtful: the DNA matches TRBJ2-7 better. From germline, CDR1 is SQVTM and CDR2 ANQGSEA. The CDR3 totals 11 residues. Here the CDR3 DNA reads TGCAGCGTCTCTGAATCCTACGAGCAGTACTTC. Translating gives CSVSESYEQYF.

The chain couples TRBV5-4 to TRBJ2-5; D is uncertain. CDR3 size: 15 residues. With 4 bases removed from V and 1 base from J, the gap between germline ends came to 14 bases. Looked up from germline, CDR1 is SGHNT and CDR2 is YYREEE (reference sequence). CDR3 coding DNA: TGTGCCAGCAGCCCGGACCCATGGGGCCAAGAGACCCAGTACTTC. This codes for CASSPDPWGQETQYF. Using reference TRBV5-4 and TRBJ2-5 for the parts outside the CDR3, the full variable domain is ETGVTQSPTHLIKTRGQQVTLRCSSQSGHNTVSWYQQALGQGPQFIFQYYREEENGRGNFPPRFSGLQFPNYSSELNVNALELDDSALYLCASSPDPWGQETQYFGPGTRLLVL.

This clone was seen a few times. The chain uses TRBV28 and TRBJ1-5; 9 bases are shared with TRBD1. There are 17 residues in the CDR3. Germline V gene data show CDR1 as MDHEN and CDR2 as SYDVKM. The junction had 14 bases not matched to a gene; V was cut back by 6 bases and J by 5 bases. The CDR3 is CASRPSGTGSLYQPQHF. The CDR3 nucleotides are TGTGCCAGCAGACCCTCCGGGACAGGGTCCCTTTATCAGCCCCAGCATTTT. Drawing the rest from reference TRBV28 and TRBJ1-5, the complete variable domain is DVKVTQSSRYLVKRTGEKVFLECVQDMDHENMFWYRQDPGLGLRLIYFSYDVKMKEKGDIPEGYSVSREKKERFSLILESASTNQTSMYLCASRPSGTGSLYQPQHFGDGTRLSIL.

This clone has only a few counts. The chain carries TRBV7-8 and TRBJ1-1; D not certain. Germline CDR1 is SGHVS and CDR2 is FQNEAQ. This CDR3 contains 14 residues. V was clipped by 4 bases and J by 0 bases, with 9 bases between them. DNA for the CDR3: TGTGCCAGCAGCTCCCAGCCCATGAACACTGAAGCTTTCTTT. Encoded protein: CASSSQPMNTEAFF.

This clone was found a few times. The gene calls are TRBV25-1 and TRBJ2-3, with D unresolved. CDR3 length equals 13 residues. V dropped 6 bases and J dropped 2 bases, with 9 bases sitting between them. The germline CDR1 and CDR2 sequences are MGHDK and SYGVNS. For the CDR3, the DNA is TGTGCCAGCAGCGCAGGAAACACAGATACGCAGTATTTT. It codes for CASSAGNTDTQYF.